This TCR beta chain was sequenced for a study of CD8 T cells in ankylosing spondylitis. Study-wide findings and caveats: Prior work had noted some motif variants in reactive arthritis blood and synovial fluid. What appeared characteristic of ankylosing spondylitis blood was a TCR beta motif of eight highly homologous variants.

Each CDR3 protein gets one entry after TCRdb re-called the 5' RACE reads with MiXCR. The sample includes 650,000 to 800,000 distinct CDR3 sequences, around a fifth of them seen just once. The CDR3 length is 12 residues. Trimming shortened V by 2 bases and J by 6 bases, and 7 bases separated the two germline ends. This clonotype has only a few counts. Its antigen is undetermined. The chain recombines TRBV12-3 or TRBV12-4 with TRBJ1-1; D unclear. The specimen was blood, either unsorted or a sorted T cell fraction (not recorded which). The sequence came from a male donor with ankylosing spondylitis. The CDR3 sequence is CASSLIFSEAFF. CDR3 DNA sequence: TGTGCCAGCAGTTTAATCTTCTCTGAAGCTTTCTTT.